The text below deals with one TCR beta chain. Its antigen remains unidentified. Germline-derived CDR1 and CDR2 are MRHNA and SNTAGT. The length of the CDR3 is 14 residues. Trimming took 10 bases from V and 2 from J; bases not matched to a gene: 10. The record originates from a study of T-cell memory formation after mild COVID-19. About the research overall: Largely, TCR clusters stayed within a single donor. Findings and caveats of the study: Clones contracting across day 15 to 85 had a balanced CD4/CD8 profile; later expanding clones leaned CD4+. Pre-infection memory harbored some responding clones, suggesting cross-reactive memory joined.

Using constant-segment primers, 5'RACE produced TCR alpha and TCR beta cDNA libraries carrying sample barcodes and UMIs. TCRdb ran MiXCR on the 5' RACE reads and lists one entry per CDR3 protein. This sample has approximately 340,000 distinct CDR3 sequences, with 13% found just once. This clonotype was sampled from a man younger than 35 who had mild COVID-19 (a few samples of this study predate the infection). Cell type and time point are not known. The sequenced sample was PBMCs or a T cell subset sorted from them (not recorded which). The genes are TRBV6-4 and TRBJ1-2; 7 bases map to TRBD1. DNA of the CDR3: TGTGCCATCCAATTTGAGACAGGGAACTATGGCTACACCTTC. Its protein is CAIQFETGNYGYTF.